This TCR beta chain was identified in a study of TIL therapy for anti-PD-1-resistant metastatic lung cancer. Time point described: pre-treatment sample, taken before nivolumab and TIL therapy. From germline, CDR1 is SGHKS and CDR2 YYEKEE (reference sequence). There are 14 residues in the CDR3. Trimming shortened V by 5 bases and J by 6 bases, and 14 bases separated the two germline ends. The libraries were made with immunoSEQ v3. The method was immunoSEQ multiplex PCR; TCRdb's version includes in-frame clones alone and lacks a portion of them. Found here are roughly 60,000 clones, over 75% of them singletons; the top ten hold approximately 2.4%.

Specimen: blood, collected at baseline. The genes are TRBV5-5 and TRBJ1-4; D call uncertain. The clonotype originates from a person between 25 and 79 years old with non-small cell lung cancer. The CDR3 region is CASSARRSDEKLFF. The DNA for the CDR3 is TGTGCCAGCAGTGCCCGACGGTCGGATGAAAAACTGTTTTTT.